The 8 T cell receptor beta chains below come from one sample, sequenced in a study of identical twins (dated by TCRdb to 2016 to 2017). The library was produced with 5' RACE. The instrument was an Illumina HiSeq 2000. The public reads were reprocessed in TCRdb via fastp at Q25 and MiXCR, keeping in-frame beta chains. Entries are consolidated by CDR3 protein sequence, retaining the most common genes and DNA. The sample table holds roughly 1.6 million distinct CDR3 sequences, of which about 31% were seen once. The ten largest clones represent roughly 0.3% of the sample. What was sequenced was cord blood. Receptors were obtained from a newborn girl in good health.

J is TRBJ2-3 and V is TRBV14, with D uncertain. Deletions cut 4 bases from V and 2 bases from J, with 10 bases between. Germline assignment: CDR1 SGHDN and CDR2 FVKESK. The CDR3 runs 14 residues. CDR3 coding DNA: TGTGCCAGCAGCCGAAACTCACACACAGATACGCAGTATTTT. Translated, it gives CASSRNSHTDTQYF.

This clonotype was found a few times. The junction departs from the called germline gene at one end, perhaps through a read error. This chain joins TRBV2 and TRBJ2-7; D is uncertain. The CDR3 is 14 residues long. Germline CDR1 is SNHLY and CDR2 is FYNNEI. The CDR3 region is CASSDPPTTYEQYF. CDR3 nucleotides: TGTGCTAGCAGTGACCCTCCGACCACCTACGAGCAGTACTTC.

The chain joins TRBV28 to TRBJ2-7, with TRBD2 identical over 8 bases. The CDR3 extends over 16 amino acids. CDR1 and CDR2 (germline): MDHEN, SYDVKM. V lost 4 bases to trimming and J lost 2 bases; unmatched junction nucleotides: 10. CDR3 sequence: CASSSGEREITYEQYF. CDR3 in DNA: TGTGCCAGCAGTTCGGGCGAGCGGGAGATCACCTACGAGCAGTACTTC.

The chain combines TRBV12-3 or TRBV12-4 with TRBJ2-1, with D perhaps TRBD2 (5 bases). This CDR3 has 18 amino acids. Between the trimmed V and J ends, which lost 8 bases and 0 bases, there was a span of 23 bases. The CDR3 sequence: CASVANLGGLSSYNEQFF. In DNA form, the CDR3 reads TGTGCCAGCGTCGCCAACCTTGGCGGGCTGAGCTCCTACAATGAGCAGTTCTTC.

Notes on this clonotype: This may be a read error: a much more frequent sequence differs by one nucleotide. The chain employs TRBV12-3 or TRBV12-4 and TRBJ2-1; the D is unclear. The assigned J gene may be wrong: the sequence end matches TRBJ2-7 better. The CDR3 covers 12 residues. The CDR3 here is CASLRVYNEQYF. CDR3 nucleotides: TGTGCCAGCTTAAGGGTCTACAATGAGCAGTACTTC.

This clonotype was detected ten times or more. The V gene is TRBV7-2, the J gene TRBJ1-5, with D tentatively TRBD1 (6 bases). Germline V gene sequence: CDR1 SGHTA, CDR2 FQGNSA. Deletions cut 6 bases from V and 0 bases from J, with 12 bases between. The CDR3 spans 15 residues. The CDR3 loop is CASSSTGYSNQPQHF. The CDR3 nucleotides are TGTGCCAGCAGTTCGACAGGCTATAGCAATCAGCCCCAGCATTTT. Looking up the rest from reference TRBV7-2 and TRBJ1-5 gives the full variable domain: GAGVSQSPSNKVTEKGKDVELRCDPISGHTALYWYRQSLGQGLEFLIYFQGNSAPDKSGLPSDRFSAERTGGSVSTLTIQRTQQEDSAVYLCASSSTGYSNQPQHFGDGTRLSIL.

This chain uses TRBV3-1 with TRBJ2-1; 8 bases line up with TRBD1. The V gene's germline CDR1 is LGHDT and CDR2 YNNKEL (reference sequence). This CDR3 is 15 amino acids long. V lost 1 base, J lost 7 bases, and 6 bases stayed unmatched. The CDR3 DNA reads TGTGCCAGCAGCCAAGGACAGGGGTTAGGGAATGAGCAGTTCTTC. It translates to CASSQGQGLGNEQFF.

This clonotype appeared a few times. Here the CDR3 reads CASSLALATSYEQYF. CDR3 bases: TGCGCCAGCAGCTTGGCACTAGCGACGTCCTACGAGCAGTACTTC. This chain connects TRBV5-1 to TRBJ2-7; 7 bases align to TRBD2. The germline V gene has CDR1 SGHRS and CDR2 YFSETQ. V was pared by 0 bases and J by 1 base, with 4 bases of the junction left unmatched. The CDR3 is 15 amino acids.